What follows are 32 T cell receptor beta chains derived from one specimen sequenced in a study of blood T cell repertoires in COVID-19. Sequenced by immunoSEQ multiplex PCR; TCRdb stores in-frame clones only, minus some. The profile covers roughly 220,000 clones, with about 85% appearing a single time and 5.1% taken by the ten largest. Sequenced: peripheral blood. These receptors all come from a woman aged 55-70 years who had recovered from COVID-19.

This clone turned up a few times. The J gene is TRBJ1-1, the V gene TRBV6-1; D is undetermined. The CDR3 runs to 14 residues. Germline V gene lookup returns CDR1 MNHNS and CDR2 SASEGT. Trimming removed 1 base at V and 2 bases at J, with 8 bases between. The CDR3 sequence: CASSEDGGNTEAFF. CDR3 in DNA: TGTGCCAGCAGTGAAGACGGAGGAAACACTGAAGCTTTCTTT.

The chain combines TRBV30 with TRBJ1-1; 7 positions agree with TRBD1. CDR1 GTSNPN and CDR2 SVGIG come from the germline V gene (reference sequence). The CDR3 contains 15 residues. Trimming took 3 bases from V and 0 from J; bases not matched to a gene: 7. The chain's CDR3 is CAWRTGEFLNTEAFF. CDR3 DNA sequence: TGTGCCTGGAGAACAGGGGAATTTCTGAACACTGAAGCTTTCTTT.

V and J are TRBV14 and TRBJ1-2; 11 nucleotides line up with TRBD1. The V segment lost 1 base and the J segment 4 bases; nucleotides outside the gene matches: 8. Germline assignment: CDR1 SGHDN and CDR2 FVKESK. The CDR3 covers 17 residues. The CDR3 DNA reads TGTGCCAGCAGCCAAGGACGGGGACAGGGGGACCTCTATGGCTACACCTTC. Residues: CASSQGRGQGDLYGYTF.

The CDR3 loop reads CASSRGETQYF. The CDR3 coding sequence is TGTGCCAGCAGCCGCGGGGAGACCCAGTACTTC. V gene TRBV7-9 combines with J gene TRBJ2-5, with D tentatively TRBD2 (5 bases). This CDR3 has 11 amino acids. The germline gives CDR1 SEHNR, CDR2 FQNEAQ (reference sequence). The V and J ends lost 5 bases and 5 bases respectively, with 6 bases between them.

This chain links TRBV19 with TRBJ1-4; TRBD1 matches at 8 bases. Per germline, CDR1 LNHDA and CDR2 SQIVND (reference sequence). The CDR3 sequence is 14 residues long. The J segment lost 3 bases and the V segment lost 7 bases, leaving 4 bases of the junction unmatched. The CDR3 DNA reads TGTGCCAGTACCTCGACAGGGGCTAATGAAAAACTGTTTTTT. Translating gives CASTSTGANEKLFF.

The J gene is TRBJ2-7, the V gene TRBV13; 9 bases map to TRBD2. Germline V CDR1 and CDR2: PRHDT, FYEKMQ (reference sequence). This CDR3 is 14 amino acids long. Unmatched junction bases numbered 7, after V lost 5 bases and J lost 5 bases. CDR3: CASSVRGGQHEQYF. CDR3 DNA sequence: TGTGCCAGCAGCGTGCGGGGGGGCCAGCACGAGCAGTACTTC. The full variable domain, rest sourced from reference TRBV13 and TRBJ2-7, is AAGVIQSPRHLIKEKRETATLKCYPIPRHDTVYWYQQGPGQDPQFLISFYEKMQSDKGSIPDRFSAQQFSDYHSELNMSSLELGDSALYFCASSVRGGQHEQYFGPGTRLTVT.

The rearrangement joins TRBV5-1 to TRBJ2-7, with 10 bases lining up with TRBD2. From germline, CDR1 is SGHRS and CDR2 YFSETQ. This CDR3 region has 16 residues. V shed 4 bases, J shed 2 bases, and the junction held 9 bases outside the gene matches. This CDR3 is CASSTFSGGTPYEQYF. CDR3 sequence (DNA): TGCGCCAGCAGCACCTTTAGCGGGGGGACCCCCTACGAGCAGTACTTC.

The chain recombines TRBV12-5 with TRBJ1-1; D uncertain. Trimming pared 0 bases from V and 1 base from J, leaving 6 bases between. CDR3 length equals 14 residues. CDR1 is LGHNT and CDR2 is FRNRAP in the germline V gene. CDR3 nucleotide sequence: TGTGCTAGTGGTTTGGTATTGCGGAACACTGAAGCTTTCTTT. Translating gives CASGLVLRNTEAFF.

The chain joins TRBV2 to TRBJ2-5; 8 nucleotides align to TRBD1. Per germline, CDR1 SNHLY and CDR2 FYNNEI. V shed 4 bases, J shed 5 bases, and the junction held 12 bases outside the gene matches. This CDR3 has 16 amino acids. This chain's CDR3 is CASSGGRTGFGETQYF. CDR3 bases: TGTGCCAGCAGTGGAGGAAGGACAGGGTTCGGGGAGACCCAGTACTTC.

The gene calls are TRBV10-3 and TRBJ2-3, with D tentatively TRBD1 (7 bases). V lost 6 bases to trimming and J lost 2 bases, with 18 bases between them. Germline V gene data show CDR1 as ENHRY and CDR2 as SYGVKD. The CDR3 length is 16 residues. CDR3 DNA: TGTGCCATCAGGACACAGACAGGGAGGCCCACAGATACGCAGTATTTT. Amino acids: CAIRTQTGRPTDTQYF.

The chain recombines TRBV5-5 with TRBJ1-1, with D perhaps matching TRBD1 (5 bases). Germline assignment: CDR1 SGHKS and CDR2 YYEKEE (reference sequence). The CDR3 contains 13 residues. Between the trimmed V and J ends, which lost 5 bases and 7 bases, there was a span of 15 bases. Here the CDR3 reads CASRPQVSFEAFF. In nucleotides, the CDR3 is TGTGCCAGCAGACCACAGGTGAGCTTTGAAGCTTTCTTT. The whole variable domain, filled in from reference TRBV5-5 and TRBJ1-1, reads DAGVTQSPTHLIKTRGQQVTLRCSPISGHKSVSWYQQVLGQGPQFIFQYYEKEERGRGNFPDRFSARQFPNYSSELNVNALLLGDSALYLCASRPQVSFEAFFGQGTRLTVV.

This clone was observed once. The chain uses TRBV27 and TRBJ2-5, with no clear D. Trimming removed 2 bases at V and 1 base at J, with 17 bases between. The CDR3 totals 17 residues. The germline CDR1 and CDR2 sequences are MNHEY and SMNVEV (reference sequence). The CDR3 reads CASSLVSAQRSQETQYF. The CDR3 coding sequence is TGTGCCAGCAGTTTAGTATCGGCCCAGAGGAGCCAAGAGACCCAGTACTTC.

The V and J genes are TRBV13 and TRBJ2-3, with TRBD2 as a possible D gene (6 bases). Trimming pared 5 bases from V and 2 bases from J, leaving 11 bases between. The CDR3 has 14 residues. Germline V lookup: CDR1 PRHDT, CDR2 FYEKMQ (reference sequence). CDR3 sequence reads: CASSEGLFTDTQYF. DNA of the CDR3: TGTGCCAGCAGCGAGGGACTGTTCACAGATACGCAGTATTTT. Supplemented by reference TRBV13 and TRBJ2-3, the full variable domain reads AAGVIQSPRHLIKEKRETATLKCYPIPRHDTVYWYQQGPGQDPQFLISFYEKMQSDKGSIPDRFSAQQFSDYHSELNMSSLELGDSALYFCASSEGLFTDTQYFGPGTRLTVL.

V and J are TRBV6-5 and TRBJ1-2; D gene ambiguous. Germline loops: CDR1 MNHEY, CDR2 SVGAGI. The ends were cut back, 8 bases at V and 0 bases at J, with 4 bases in the middle. This CDR3 region has 11 residues. The CDR3 nucleotides are TGTGCCAGCGGCACTAACTATGGCTACACCTTC. It translates to CASGTNYGYTF.

The rearrangement links TRBV19 to TRBJ2-1, with D tentatively TRBD1 (6 bases). This CDR3 comprises 15 residues. In germline, CDR1 is LNHDA, CDR2 SQIVND (reference sequence). V was clipped by 4 bases and J by 4 bases, with 14 bases between them. Here the CDR3 DNA reads TGTGCCAGTAGTAGGCAGGACAGAAGATACAATGAGCAGTTCTTC. It encodes CASSRQDRRYNEQFF. The entire variable domain, with the rest obtained from reference TRBV19 and TRBJ2-1, is as follows: DGGITQSPKYLFRKEGQNVTLSCEQNLNHDAMYWYRQDPGQGLRLIYYSQIVNDFQKGDIAEGYSVSREKKESFPLTVTSAQKNPTAFYLCASSRQDRRYNEQFFGPGTRLTVL.

CDR3 sequence: CASSQVGGQFNEKLFF. The CDR3, as DNA: TGCGCCAGCAGCCAAGTTGGTGGCCAGTTCAATGAAAAACTGTTTTTT. This chain connects TRBV4-1 to TRBJ1-4, with no clear D. The CDR3 contains 16 residues. Germline-derived CDR1 and CDR2 are MGHRA and YSYEKL. Trimming removed 1 base at V and 5 bases at J, with 14 bases between.

V gene TRBV2 combines with J gene TRBJ1-5; TRBD1 aligns across 7 bases. J gave up 1 base and V 6 bases, and 3 bases lay outside the gene matches. CDR1 and CDR2 (germline): SNHLY, FYNNEI. CDR3 size: 14 residues. CDR3 protein: CASSNRGSNQPQHF. The CDR3 region has the DNA TGTGCCAGCAGCAACAGGGGCAGCAATCAGCCCCAGCATTTT.

The chain carries TRBV7-9 and TRBJ1-2; 7 bases are a match to TRBD1. Per germline, CDR1 SEHNR and CDR2 FQNEAQ (reference sequence). Germline trimming cut 5 bases from V and 7 bases from J; bases unmatched to any gene: 10. The CDR3 is 14 amino acids. Written as DNA, the CDR3 is TGTGCCAGCAGCCACCGAAGGACAGGTGGTGGCTACACCTTC. Translated: CASSHRRTGGGYTF.

The chain couples TRBV7-9 to TRBJ2-1, with unresolved D. This CDR3 has 13 amino acids. Germline CDR1 and CDR2: SEHNR and FQNEAQ (reference sequence). V lost 5 bases, J lost 3 bases, and 8 bases lay in between. CDR3 DNA sequence: TGTGCCAGCAGCCGGGTGGGCTACAATGAGCAGTTCTTC. Translating gives CASSRVGYNEQFF. Full variable domain (remainder filled in from reference TRBV7-9 and TRBJ2-1): DTGVSQNPRHKITKRGQNVTFRCDPISEHNRLYWYRQTLGQGPEFLTYFQNEAQLEKSRLLSDRFSAERPKGSFSTLEIQRTEQGDSAMYLCASSRVGYNEQFFGPGTRLTVL.

The genes are TRBV5-5 and TRBJ1-5; D unresolved. V lost 0 bases and J lost 7, with 11 bases in between. Germline CDR1 and CDR2: SGHKS and YYEKEE (reference sequence). This CDR3 comprises 14 residues. The chain's CDR3 is CASSLEPIGQPQHF. As DNA, the CDR3 is TGTGCCAGCAGCTTGGAACCGATCGGGCAGCCCCAGCATTTT.

The V call is TRBV4-3, the J call TRBJ1-6, with D tentatively TRBD1 (5 bases). V lost 1 base and J 8 bases, leaving 15 bases between the germline ends. Germline V gene sequence: CDR1 LGHNA, CDR2 YSLEER. The CDR3 loop spans 16 amino acids. CDR3 coding DNA: TGCGCCAGCAGCCAAGCCTCGGGGGGAAGTGATTCACCCCTCCACTTT. Protein sequence: CASSQASGGSDSPLHF.

This clone has more than one count but fewer than ten. The chain couples TRBV24-1 to TRBJ2-3; 8 bases agree with TRBD2. CDR3 length equals 12 residues. Trimming took 9 bases from V and 12 from J; bases not matched to a gene: 10. The germline V gene has CDR1 KGHDR and CDR2 SFDVKD. The CDR3 sequence is CATFHGGVSQYF. The CDR3 DNA sequence: TGTGCCACCTTTCACGGGGGGGTCTCTCAGTATTTT.

This chain uses TRBV19 with TRBJ1-5; D is unresolved. This CDR3 is 15 amino acids long. Germline CDR1 reads LNHDA; CDR2 reads SQIVND (reference sequence). V was clipped by 3 bases and J by 7 bases, with 16 bases between them. Here the CDR3 DNA reads TGTGCCAGTAGTATGCGCGCCCTAACTGTCCAGCCCCAGCATTTT. This sequence encodes CASSMRALTVQPQHF.

The chain is built from TRBV19 and TRBJ1-5, with TRBD1 identical over 7 bases. The CDR3 is made up of 14 amino acids. J lost 6 bases, V lost 1 base, and 3 bases had no gene match. Looked up from germline, CDR1 is LNHDA and CDR2 is SQIVND (reference sequence). The CDR3 protein is CASSIAQGGQPQHF. The CDR3 DNA follows: TGTGCCAGTAGTATAGCCCAGGGGGGTCAGCCCCAGCATTTT.

J is TRBJ1-4 and V is TRBV2; D ambiguous. V shed 5 bases and J shed 0 bases, with 7 bases lying between them. Germline lookup yields CDR1 SNHLY and CDR2 FYNNEI. The CDR3 has 14 amino acids. CDR3 loop: CASSSTTTNEKLFF. The CDR3 DNA is TGTGCCAGCAGTTCGACAACAACTAATGAAAAACTGTTTTTT.

The chain carries TRBV12-5 and TRBJ1-2; D possibly corresponds to TRBD1 (5 bases). In germline, CDR1 is LGHNT, CDR2 FRNRAP. CDR3 length equals 13 residues. V lost 4 bases, J lost 8 bases, and 14 bases lay in between. The CDR3 protein is CASGYTGGTGYTF. CDR3 bases: TGTGCTAGTGGTTATACCGGGGGTACAGGCTACACCTTC.

The chain is built from TRBV10-3 and TRBJ2-3; 15 bases fit TRBD2. CDR1 and CDR2 (germline): ENHRY, SYGVKD. The CDR3 spans 15 residues. Losses at the gene ends were 10 bases for V and 3 bases for J; bases not matched to a gene: 5. CDR3 protein: CATGTSGGQTDTQYF. The CDR3 DNA sequence: TGTGCCACCGGGACTAGCGGGGGGCAAACAGATACGCAGTATTTT.

The genes are TRBV2 and TRBJ2-5; tentative D call: TRBD1 (5 bases). Germline V lookup: CDR1 SNHLY, CDR2 FYNNEI. V lost 6 bases and J 3 bases, leaving 8 bases between the germline ends. The CDR3 covers 12 residues. Written as DNA, the CDR3 is TGTGCCAGCAGGGTAGGGGAAGAGACCCAGTACTTC. It translates to CASRVGEETQYF.

As regards this clone: The same CDR3 also results from other DNA sequences found in this sample. The chain employs TRBV9 and TRBJ2-7; tentative D call: TRBD1 (5 bases). The CDR3 has 13 residues. Germline V gene sequence: CDR1 SGDLS, CDR2 YYNGEE. Between the trimmed V and J ends, which lost 0 bases and 5 bases, there was a span of 9 bases. CDR3 protein: CASSVEGADEQYF. For the CDR3, the DNA is TGTGCCAGCAGCGTAGAAGGGGCAGACGAGCAGTACTTC.

The table lists this clone with a few counts. The rearrangement uses TRBV29-1 and TRBJ2-5, with D tentatively TRBD1 (6 bases). The CDR3 loop spans 12 amino acids. V was shortened by 8 bases and J by 5 bases, with 15 bases between the two germline ends. Germline V CDR1 and CDR2: SQVTM, ANQGSEA. CDR3 nucleotide sequence: TGCAGCCACTCCAGGGGCTTGGAGACCCAGTACTTC. Its protein product is CSHSRGLETQYF. Complete variable domain (other parts from reference TRBV29-1 and TRBJ2-5): SAVISQKPSRDICQRGTSLTIQCQVDSQVTMMFWYRQQPGQSLTLIATANQGSEATYESGFVIDKFPISRPNLTFSTLTVSNMSPEDSSIYLCSHSRGLETQYFGPGTRLLVL.

The J gene is TRBJ2-7, the V gene TRBV27; 7 bases line up with TRBD1. The J segment lost 2 bases and the V segment lost 5 bases, leaving 9 bases of the junction unmatched. The CDR3 spans 15 residues. CDR1 is MNHEY and CDR2 is SMNVEV in the germline V gene (reference sequence). The CDR3 region is CASSLDRADAYEQYF. CDR3 bases: TGTGCCAGCAGTCTAGACAGGGCGGATGCCTACGAGCAGTACTTC.

This chain uses TRBV4-1 with TRBJ1-2; D perhaps matches TRBD1 (5 bases). Germline V CDR1 and CDR2: MGHRA, YSYEKL. The V and J ends lost 1 base and 8 bases respectively, with 17 bases between them. The CDR3 length is 15 residues. The CDR3 spells CASSQVVGQGKGYTF. The CDR3 DNA sequence: TGCGCCAGCAGCCAAGTAGTGGGCCAGGGTAAGGGCTACACCTTC.